This paragraph reports one T cell receptor beta chain. The V gene end was trimmed by 6 bases and the J gene end by 5 bases; junction bases not matched to a gene: 3. The length of the CDR3 is 13 residues. CDR1 is MNHEY and CDR2 is SVGAGI in the germline V gene. The sample originates from a study of blood T cell repertoires in COVID-19. Study summary: The United States, Italy and Spain supplied acute and convalescent COVID-19 samples. PBMCs, B-cell-depleted T cells, or T cells were the source of the cDNA or gDNA that made up the material.

Methods used by the authors: Estimation of nucleated cell counts relied on the amplification of reference gene primers. Clones were sequenced by immunoSEQ multiplex PCR, and TCRdb holds only the in-frame ones, with some missing. Clonal size and the V and J genes are those of that table, whereas D and trimming came from the DNA. The sample records 150,000 to 160,000 clones, 80% to 90% being singletons. The V gene is TRBV6-5, the J gene TRBJ2-7; 11 bases map to TRBD1. This sequence was found in a woman in her 50s with acute or convalescent COVID-19. Sequenced sample: peripheral blood. In DNA form, the CDR3 reads TGTGCCAGCAGAGGACAGGGGGCCAACGAGCAGTACTTC. Translating gives CASRGQGANEQYF.